The rows below give T cell receptor beta chains drawn from one sample of a study of identical twins. TCRdb independently ran MiXCR on the 5' RACE reads; one entry per CDR3 protein. This sample has hundreds of thousands of distinct CDR3 sequences, with less than 7% found just once. Sequenced material: naive T cells sorted from blood. The receptors here all came from a man aged 18-30 years in good health. The CDR3 runs from the conserved cysteine through the conserved F or W. Fields, in order: J gene, D gene, clone size, V gene, CDR3 protein, CDR3 DNA. The D gene is left open where the match is weak. Clone size appears in some rows only: once, few, many, or a class for an expanded clone.

TRBJ2-1	TRBD2	-	TRBV27	CASSSTSGRAGNEQFF	TGTGCCAGCAGTTCAACGAGCGGGAGGGCCGGCAATGAGCAGTTCTTC
TRBJ2-7	-	-	TRBV18	CASSPGPGESYEQYF	TGTGCCAGCTCACCGGGACCCGGGGAGTCCTACGAGCAGTACTTC
TRBJ1-5	-	many	TRBV12-3/TRBV12-4	CASRPPGDLVPQHF	TGTGCCAGCAGACCGCCAGGAGATCTGGTGCCCCAGCATTTT
TRBJ2-3	-	-	TRBV18	CASSPLVRGTDTQYF	TGTGCCAGCTCACCACTCGTACGGGGCACAGATACGCAGTATTTT
TRBJ2-7	-	-	TRBV20-1	CSASPKERATYEQYF	TGCAGTGCTAGTCCTAAGGAGCGGGCCACCTACGAGCAGTACTTC
TRBJ1-1	-	-	TRBV14	CASSRTQMNTEAFF	TGTGCCAGCAGCCGAACACAGATGAACACTGAAGCTTTCTTT
TRBJ2-2	-	-	TRBV24-1	CATSGRNTGELFF	TGTGCCACCAGTGGCAGGAACACCGGGGAGCTGTTTTTT
TRBJ1-1	TRBD1	-	TRBV18	CASSPQGQVSNTEAFF	TGTGCCAGCTCACCACAAGGACAGGTGTCGAACACTGAAGCTTTCTTT
TRBJ1-1	TRBD1	many	TRBV29-1	CSEQSGQGGEAFF	TGCAGCGAACAATCTGGACAGGGGGGTGAAGCTTTCTTT
TRBJ2-2	-	many	TRBV7-8	CASSSRHVPGELFF	TGTGCCAGCAGCAGCCGACATGTGCCCGGGGAGCTGTTTTTT
TRBJ2-1	TRBD2	few	TRBV30	CAWSVSASGSSWFF	TGTGCCTGGAGTGTCTCGGCTAGCGGGAGCTCATGGTTCTTC
TRBJ2-5	-	many	TRBV6-6	CASSTWGQETQYF	TGTGCCAGCAGTACTTGGGGCCAAGAGACCCAGTACTTC
TRBJ2-5	TRBD1	-	TRBV24-1	CATSDPGTAIQETQYF	TGTGCCACCAGTGATCCCGGGACAGCCATCCAAGAGACCCAGTACTTC
TRBJ1-5	-	few	TRBV19	CASSISGPQHF	TGTGCCAGTAGTATTTCGGGGCCCCAGCATTTT
TRBJ2-3	-	many	TRBV29-1	CTFAKSDTQYF	TGCACGTTTGCCAAATCAGATACGCAGTATTTT
TRBJ2-1	TRBD2	many	TRBV28	CASSLEGGSSYNEQFF	TGTGCCAGCAGTTTAGAAGGCGGGAGCTCCTACAATGAGCAGTTCTTC
TRBJ1-4	-	many	TRBV12-3/TRBV12-4	CASSSFGGLVEKLFF	TGTGCCAGCAGTTCGTTCGGGGGTTTGGTTGAAAAACTGTTTTTT
TRBJ1-1	-	few	TRBV19	CASSTRQAYTEAFF	TGTGCCAGTAGCACGAGACAGGCTTACACTGAAGCTTTCTTT
TRBJ1-1	-	many	TRBV7-2	CASSLVGPRLAFF	TGTGCCAGCAGCTTAGTTGGACCTCGGCTGGCTTTCTTT
TRBJ2-4	-	-	TRBV18	CASSPGTALAKNIQYF	TGTGCCAGCTCACCAGGAACAGCACTAGCCAAAAACATTCAGTACTTC
TRBJ2-3	-	once	TRBV7-8	CASSLLIAAGTSTDTQYF	TGTGCCAGCAGCTTATTAATTGCGGCGGGCACTAGCACAGATACGCAGTATTTT
TRBJ2-7	-	many	TRBV3-1	CASSQEKRVWSEQYF	TGTGCCAGCAGCCAAGAAAAGCGGGTCTGGAGCGAGCAGTACTTC
TRBJ2-3	TRBD2	few	TRBV2	CASRPSLAASTDTQYF	TGTGCCAGCAGACCTTCCCTAGCGGCTAGCACAGATACGCAGTATTTT
TRBJ2-4	-	-	TRBV10-3	CAISGGGLMAKNIQYF	TGTGCCATCAGTGGGGGGGGGCTCATGGCCAAAAACATTCAGTACTTC
TRBJ2-7	-	-	TRBV12-3/TRBV12-4	CASSQESSSYEQYF	TGTGCCAGCAGCCAGGAGTCGAGCTCCTACGAGCAGTACTTC
TRBJ2-1	-	-	TRBV6-1	CASSALLYEQFF	TGTGCCAGCAGTGCACTTCTATATGAGCAGTTCTTC
TRBJ2-3	-	-	TRBV9	CASSAVERSTDTQYF	TGTGCCAGCAGCGCAGTTGAGCGGTCCACAGATACGCAGTATTTT
TRBJ2-3	TRBD1	many	TRBV28	CASRDRVPDTQYF	TGTGCCAGCAGGGACAGGGTGCCAGATACGCAGTATTTT
TRBJ2-1	-	many	TRBV5-6	CASSSRNGWANEQFF	TGTGCCAGCAGCTCTAGGAACGGATGGGCCAATGAGCAGTTCTTC
TRBJ2-4	-	-	TRBV7-2	CASSLVVPPIQYF	TGTGCCAGCAGCTTAGTAGTCCCCCCCATTCAGTACTTC
TRBJ2-2	-	few	TRBV19	CASLQGFTGELFF	TGTGCCAGCCTCCAGGGATTCACCGGGGAGCTGTTTTTT
TRBJ2-1	TRBD2	many	TRBV12-3/TRBV12-4	CASSPRLAGGYNEQFF	TGTGCCAGCAGTCCCCGACTAGCGGGAGGGTACAATGAGCAGTTCTTC
TRBJ2-7	TRBD1	many	TRBV29-1	CSVEGQGPEEQYF	TGCAGCGTTGAAGGACAGGGGCCTGAGGAGCAGTACTTC
TRBJ2-3	TRBD2	many	TRBV20-1	CSARSLADPTDTQYF	TGCAGTGCTAGAAGCCTAGCGGATCCCACAGATACGCAGTATTTT
TRBJ2-1	TRBD1	-	TRBV2	CASSEAGYRGSYNEQFF	TGTGCCAGCAGTGAAGCTGGATACAGGGGTTCCTACAATGAGCAGTTCTTC
TRBJ2-1	TRBD2	few	TRBV6-4	CASSDSKLAGGPGEQFF	TGTGCCAGCAGTGACTCGAAACTAGCGGGAGGGCCGGGTGAGCAGTTCTTC
TRBJ1-3	TRBD1	-	TRBV18	CASSPRPGGSGNTIYF	TGTGCCAGCTCACCACGACCAGGGGGCTCTGGAAACACCATATATTTT
TRBJ2-2	-	few	TRBV15	CATSREGAVNTGELFF	TGTGCCACCAGCAGAGAGGGGGCCGTGAACACCGGGGAGCTGTTTTTT
TRBJ2-2	TRBD2	many	TRBV12-3/TRBV12-4	CASSFGASAGVAGELFF	TGTGCCAGCAGTTTTGGCGCTAGCGCGGGAGTCGCCGGGGAGCTGTTTTTT
TRBJ2-7	-	many	TRBV7-3	CASSFQGTSLKEQYF	TGTGCCAGCAGTTTCCAGGGGACTTCCCTTAAAGAGCAGTACTTC
TRBJ2-1	-	many	TRBV5-4	CASSSMGSINEQFF	TGTGCCAGCAGTTCTATGGGGAGTATCAATGAGCAGTTCTTC
TRBJ2-2	-	-	TRBV9	CASSHSAWDPGELFF	TGTGCCAGCAGCCATTCAGCTTGGGATCCCGGGGAGCTGTTTTTT
TRBJ1-6	-	many	TRBV21-1	CASSKTPAWEPNSPLHF	TGTGCCAGCAGCAAAACCCCCGCGTGGGAGCCGAATTCACCCCTCCACTTT
TRBJ2-2	-	-	TRBV28	CASSLGPKRSTGELFF	TGTGCCAGCAGTTTGGGCCCGAAGCGATCCACCGGGGAGCTGTTTTTT
TRBJ2-1	TRBD1	many	TRBV9	CASSTRTGNEQFF	TGTGCCAGCAGCACCCGGACAGGGAATGAGCAGTTCTTC
TRBJ1-1	TRBD1	few	TRBV30	CACLGGRNTEAFF	TGTGCCTGCCTAGGGGGCCGGAACACTGAAGCTTTCTTT
TRBJ1-5	-	-	TRBV7-2	CASSPLGVGNQPQHF	TGTGCCAGCAGCCCTCTTGGGGTAGGTAATCAGCCCCAGCATTTT